The clone carrying this T cell receptor (beta chain) was counted between two and nine times. This entry is derived from a study of identical twins. Unique molecular identifiers were present on cDNA, and template switching added a universal primer site. TCRdb re-derived calls from the 5' RACE reads in MiXCR, one entry per CDR3 protein. The table records 240,000 or so distinct CDR3 sequences, approximately 10% of them present only once. This CDR3 contains 18 residues. The V and J ends lost 1 base and 4 bases respectively, with 20 bases between them. The receptor's source is a man over 45 in good health. Sequencing was done on a sample of memory T cells sorted from blood. This chain uses TRBV12-3 or TRBV12-4 with TRBJ2-1; D might be TRBD2 (7 bases). The CDR3 reads CASSLVLLGGGRYNEQFF. CDR3 sequence (DNA): TGTGCCAGCAGTTTAGTACTTTTAGGGGGGGGCAGGTACAATGAGCAGTTCTTC.